The clone carrying this T cell receptor (beta chain) was observed a single time. Its antigen is as yet unknown. The sample comes from a study of shared clonotypes between healthy human individuals. As for the study in general: Donors had three CD4 naive, three CD4 memory, two CD8 naive and one CD8 memory plate apiece.

Germline V gene data show CDR1 as ENHRY and CDR2 as SYGVKD. This CDR3 is 13 amino acids long. V dropped 2 bases and J dropped 9; count of bases not matched to a gene: 5. As handled by the study authors: There were no quality scores in the junction-only immunoSEQ sequences, so filtering differed. TCRdb's copy holds only in-frame clones and misses some; the assay was immunoSEQ multiplex PCR. D and trimming were read from the DNA, whereas the V and J calls and clone size are those reported in that table. The sample has 2 million to 2.5 million clones, more than 90% seen once. Study-level points and caveats: Depth of sequencing was expected to influence donor clonotype sharing. The sole specimen, blood, was sampled, and tissue repertoires likely differ.

The clonotype comes from a man younger than 35 in good health. The specimen was naive CD4+ T cells sorted from blood. Specified subset: CD45RA+ positively selected. The chain employs TRBV10-3 and TRBJ1-2, with 8 bases fitting TRBD1. For the CDR3, the DNA is TGTGCCATCAGTGAGGGACAGGGAGGGAGCTACACCTTC. This encodes CAISEGQGGSYTF.